This T cell receptor (beta chain) was identified in a study of early T cells in non-severe SARS-CoV-2 infection. In the study overall: The sequenced material was bulk RNA from unsorted whole blood, and its chains were unpaired.

CDR1 is MNHEY, CDR2 SVGAGI, per germline. CDR3 length: 13 residues. Trimming removed 5 bases from V and 7 bases from J, with 14 bases in between. The TCR library protocol was used to attach unique molecular identifiers. These identifiers were attached to individual cDNA molecules. TCRdb re-called the 5' RACE reads with MiXCR, one entry per CDR3 protein. The sample comprises approximately 90,000 distinct CDR3 sequences, less than 15% of which are singletons, and roughly 4.5% rests with the top ten. General study results and limits: Private and CD4 specificities were missed by VDJdb matching, which favored anti-spike CD8 responses.

The table lists this clonotype with many counts. Antigen unknown. This sample comprised whole blood, obtained at baseline. This clonotype was obtained from an adult who was a healthcare worker with PCR-confirmed SARS-CoV-2 infection or an uninfected control (not recorded which). This chain joins TRBV6-5 and TRBJ1-1; the D gene is possibly TRBD1 (5 bases). Written as DNA, the CDR3 is TGTGCCAGCAGTGAAACCCGAGGGGTTGAAGCTTTCTTT. Translating it yields CASSETRGVEAFF.